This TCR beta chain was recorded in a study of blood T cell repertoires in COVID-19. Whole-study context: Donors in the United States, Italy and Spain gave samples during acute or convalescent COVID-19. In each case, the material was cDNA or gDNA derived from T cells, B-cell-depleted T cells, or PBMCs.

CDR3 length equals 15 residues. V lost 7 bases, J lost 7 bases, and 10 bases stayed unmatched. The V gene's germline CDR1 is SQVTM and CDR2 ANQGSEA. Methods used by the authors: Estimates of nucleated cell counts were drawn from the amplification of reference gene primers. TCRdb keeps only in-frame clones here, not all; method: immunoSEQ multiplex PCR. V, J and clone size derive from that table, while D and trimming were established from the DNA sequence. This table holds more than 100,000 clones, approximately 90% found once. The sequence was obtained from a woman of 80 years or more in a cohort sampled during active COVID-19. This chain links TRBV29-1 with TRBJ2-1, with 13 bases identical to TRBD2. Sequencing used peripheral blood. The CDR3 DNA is TGCAGCGCCGGAGGCGGGACTAGCGGGACTAATGAGCAGTTCTTC. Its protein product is CSAGGGTSGTNEQFF.